Shown below are 24 T cell receptor beta chains from a single sample sequenced in a study of OX40 agonist ivuxolimab in advanced cancers. Repertoires were generated with immunoSEQ multiplex PCR, while TCRdb's copy carries only in-frame clones and drops some. Altogether tens of thousands of clones are present, 88% being singletons, with the ten largest covering 5.5% to 7%. Sequenced here: CD4+ or CD8+ T cells sorted from blood, sampled in a trial of the OX40 agonist ivuxolimab. These receptors were obtained from an adult with an advanced solid tumor such as melanoma, head and neck, liver or kidney cancer.

The V and J genes are TRBV29-1 and TRBJ1-5; D is undetermined. V lost 7 bases, J lost 1 base, and 11 bases lay in between. Germline V CDR1 and CDR2: SQVTM, ANQGSEA. The CDR3 has 13 residues. CDR3 region: CSAAGGSNQPQHF. The CDR3, as DNA: TGCAGCGCTGCAGGAGGGAGCAATCAGCCCCAGCATTTT.

The V gene is TRBV10-3, the J gene TRBJ2-1, with TRBD2 as a possible D gene (6 bases). V lost 5 bases to trimming and J lost 8 bases, with 10 bases between them. This CDR3 region has 12 residues. Germline V gene lookup returns CDR1 ENHRY and CDR2 SYGVKD. The CDR3 sequence: CAISLSGDEQFF. The CDR3 coding sequence is TGTGCCATCAGTCTTAGCGGCGATGAGCAGTTCTTC.

J is TRBJ2-7 and V is TRBV30; D possibly corresponds to TRBD1 (6 bases). Trimming cost V 0 bases and J 4 bases, with 19 bases left between them. CDR1 and CDR2 from the germline V gene are GTSNPN and SVGIG (reference sequence). There are 16 residues in the CDR3. CDR3 sequence: CAWSVGRGSFGYEQYF. In DNA form, the CDR3 reads TGTGCCTGGAGTGTGGGCAGGGGTTCGTTCGGGTACGAGCAGTACTTC.

The chain employs TRBV30 and TRBJ1-1, with D maybe TRBD1 (6 bases). V shed 2 bases and J shed 0 bases, with 16 bases lying between them. Germline-derived CDR1 and CDR2 are GTSNPN and SVGIG (reference sequence). CDR3 length: 16 amino acids. The CDR3 loop reads CAWSRARGRVNTEAFF. The CDR3 coding sequence is TGTGCCTGGAGTAGGGCCCGGGGGCGGGTGAACACTGAAGCTTTCTTT.

This clone has a single count. V gene TRBV2 combines with J gene TRBJ2-2; no reliable D call. The CDR3 runs 15 residues. Germline V gene data show CDR1 as SNHLY and CDR2 as FYNNEI. The V gene lost 8 bases and the J gene lost 2 bases, with 15 bases spanning the gap. The CDR3 bases are TGTGCCAGCCTCAACCGGGTCCCAAACACCGGGGAGCTGTTTTTT. Translated, it gives CASLNRVPNTGELFF.

This chain uses TRBV19 with TRBJ2-2, with unresolved D. The V end was cut by 6 bases, the J end by 1 base, with 9 bases between. CDR1 and CDR2 from the germline V gene are LNHDA and SQIVND (reference sequence). This CDR3 is 14 amino acids long. The CDR3 loop reads CASSRDWNTGELFF. CDR3 nucleotides: TGTGCCAGTAGCCGTGACTGGAACACCGGGGAGCTGTTTTTT.

The chain joins TRBV28 to TRBJ1-4; 7 nucleotides align to TRBD1. Germline V gene lookup returns CDR1 MDHEN and CDR2 SYDVKM. V lost 6 bases to trimming and J lost 6 bases; unmatched junction nucleotides: 10. The CDR3 covers 15 residues. CDR3 residues: CASSQYQGGDEKLFF. In nucleotides, the CDR3 is TGTGCCAGCAGCCAATATCAGGGGGGAGATGAAAAACTGTTTTTT.

The J gene is TRBJ2-1, the V gene TRBV9; 7 nucleotides agree with TRBD2. Germline V lookup: CDR1 SGDLS, CDR2 YYNGEE. Trimming removed 1 base from V and 2 bases from J; junction bases left unmatched: 6. CDR3 size: 16 residues. The CDR3 region is CASSVSGGSTYNEQFF. CDR3 sequence (DNA): TGTGCCAGCAGCGTATCCGGCGGGAGTACCTACAATGAGCAGTTCTTC.

CDR3 loop: CASSREGPGYGYTF. CDR3 nucleotides: TGTGCCAGCAGTAGGGAGGGGCCGGGCTATGGCTACACCTTC. This chain joins TRBV9 and TRBJ1-2, with D possibly being TRBD1 (5 bases). Trimming removed 5 bases from V and 4 bases from J, with 15 bases in between. The CDR3 has 14 amino acids. CDR1 is SGDLS and CDR2 is YYNGEE in the germline V gene.

This sequence joins TRBV10-2 and TRBJ2-5; 9 bases map to TRBD2. V shed 6 bases, J shed 5 bases, and the junction held 7 bases outside the gene matches. Germline CDR1 reads WSHSY; CDR2 reads SAAADI. The CDR3 is 14 residues long. As DNA, the CDR3 is TGCGCCAGCAGACCTAGCGGGGTGGGCGAGACCCAGTACTTC. It encodes CASRPSGVGETQYF.

The gene calls are TRBV6-6 and TRBJ1-2, with D unclear. CDR1 and CDR2 (germline): MNHNY, SVGAGI (reference sequence). CDR3 length: 13 amino acids. The V and J ends lost 5 bases and 8 bases respectively, with 15 bases between them. CDR3 DNA: TGTGCCAGCAGTGCGGTCGACCTCGGGGGCTACACCTTC. As protein: CASSAVDLGGYTF.

V usage is TRBV27 and J usage is TRBJ2-1; possible D gene TRBD1, 5 bases. The CDR3 runs 14 residues. Per the germline V gene, CDR1 is MNHEY and CDR2 is SMNVEV (reference sequence). V lost 8 bases and J 7 bases, leaving 18 bases between the germline ends. The DNA of the CDR3 is TGTGCCAGCCGTCGGTCCGTACAGGCTAATGAGCAGTTCTTC. It encodes CASRRSVQANEQFF.

The chain employs TRBV10-3 and TRBJ2-7; D is possibly TRBD1 (6 bases). This CDR3 is 15 amino acids long. Trimming pared 6 bases from V and 1 base from J, leaving 16 bases between. CDR1 is ENHRY, CDR2 SYGVKD, per germline. The CDR3 spells CAISPDGTPSYEQYF. DNA for the CDR3: TGTGCCATCAGCCCAGACGGGACACCTTCCTACGAGCAGTACTTC.

This chain connects TRBV6-1 to TRBJ2-7; 10 nucleotides agree with TRBD2. The germline V gene encodes CDR1 MNHNS and CDR2 SASEGT. There are 15 residues in the CDR3. J was trimmed by 3 bases and V by 7 bases; bases with no gene match: 9. The CDR3 DNA reads TGTGCCAGCAACACAGGGACTAGCGTACTCTACGAGCAGTACTTC. Amino acids: CASNTGTSVLYEQYF.

V and J are TRBV11-2 and TRBJ2-5, with D tentatively TRBD1 (6 bases). Per the germline V gene, CDR1 is SGHAT and CDR2 is FQNNGV. The length of the CDR3 is 15 residues. V lost 1 base to trimming and J lost 5 bases, with 14 bases between them. CDR3 nucleotide sequence: TGTGCCAGCAGCTTAGTAGCAGGGGTTGGGGAGACCCAGTACTTC. As protein: CASSLVAGVGETQYF.

There are a few counts of this clone. This CDR3 reads CASSLSMNTEAFF. The CDR3 nucleotides read TGTGCCAGCAGTTTATCGATGAACACTGAAGCTTTCTTT. This chain joins TRBV6-5 and TRBJ1-1; D unresolved. The CDR3 is made up of 13 amino acids. V was cut by 4 bases and J by 0 bases, with 6 bases left in between. CDR1 and CDR2 (germline): MNHEY, SVGAGI.

The CDR3 region is CASSIEGVNIQYF. The CDR3, as DNA: TGTGCCAGTAGTATAGAGGGCGTGAACATTCAGTACTTC. The genes are TRBV19 and TRBJ2-4; D gene uncertain. V lost 0 bases and J 7 bases, leaving 7 bases between the germline ends. Germline values: CDR1 LNHDA, CDR2 SQIVND (reference sequence). This CDR3 contains 13 residues.

This sequence joins TRBV19 and TRBJ1-1, with TRBD1 matching 8 bases. The junction had 7 bases not matched to a gene; V was cut back by 4 bases and J by 0 bases. The germline CDR1 and CDR2 sequences are LNHDA and SQIVND (reference sequence). The CDR3 contains 16 residues. CDR3 residues: CASSTWTGRMNTEAFF. Written as DNA, the CDR3 is TGTGCCAGTAGTACATGGACAGGGAGAATGAACACTGAAGCTTTCTTT.

The chain has TRBV19 and TRBJ2-7, with 8 positions matching TRBD1. Germline trimming cut 6 bases from V and 3 bases from J; bases unmatched to any gene: 10. Germline CDR1 LNHDA, CDR2 SQIVND (reference sequence). The CDR3 runs 15 residues. Here the CDR3 DNA reads TGTGCCAGTAGAAATCCCAAGGACAGGGTCTACGAGCAGTACTTC. This codes for CASRNPKDRVYEQYF.

CDR3 loop: CASSSQGASETQYF. DNA for the CDR3: TGTGCCAGTAGTTCACAGGGGGCATCTGAGACCCAGTACTTC. The chain employs TRBV19 and TRBJ2-5; 9 nucleotides match TRBD1. The J segment lost 5 bases and the V segment lost 5 bases, leaving 6 bases of the junction unmatched. CDR3 length: 14 amino acids. Per germline, CDR1 LNHDA and CDR2 SQIVND (reference sequence).

J is TRBJ2-1 and V is TRBV11-3; maybe TRBD2 (6 bases). The V end was cut by 4 bases, the J end by 0 bases, with 10 bases between. The germline CDR1 and CDR2 sequences are SGHNT and YENEEA. CDR3 length equals 15 residues. The CDR3 is CASSSAGGSYNEQFF. The CDR3 nucleotides read TGTGCCAGCAGCTCCGCCGGGGGCTCCTACAATGAGCAGTTCTTC.

This rearrangement joins TRBV18 to TRBJ1-2, with D unclear. CDR3 size: 13 residues. V lost 2 bases to trimming and J lost 5 bases, with 9 bases between them. Germline loops: CDR1 KGHSH, CDR2 LQKENI. CDR3 in DNA: TGTGCCAGCTCACCAGCAGGAGAATATGGCTACACCTTC. Amino acid sequence: CASSPAGEYGYTF. The whole variable domain, remainder taken from reference TRBV18 and TRBJ1-2, is NAGVMQNPRHLVRRRGQEARLRCSPMKGHSHVYWYRQLPEEGLKFMVYLQKENIIDESGMPKERFSAEFPKEGPSILRIQQVVRGDSAAYFCASSPAGEYGYTFGSGTRLTVV.

This clone was seen just once. V and J are TRBV6-1 and TRBJ2-5; D not certain. The CDR3 spans 15 residues. Germline V lookup: CDR1 MNHNS, CDR2 SASEGT. V was cut by 4 bases and J by 2 bases, with 14 bases left in between. CDR3 sequence (DNA): TGTGCCAGCAGTGCCCAGACGGCGTGGCAAGAGACCCAGTACTTC. Its protein product is CASSAQTAWQETQYF.

The chain links TRBV6-1 to TRBJ1-2; D perhaps matches TRBD1 (5 bases). CDR1 and CDR2 from the germline V gene are MNHNS and SASEGT. CDR3 length: 13 residues. V was trimmed by 6 bases and J by 8 bases, leaving 16 bases between them. The CDR3 DNA reads TGTGCCAGCAGCCCCCGGGGCGATTGGGGCTACACCTTC. Amino acid sequence: CASSPRGDWGYTF.